Below, 28 T cell receptor beta chains from the same sample are listed, as sequenced in a study of blood T cell repertoires in COVID-19. Generated by immunoSEQ multiplex PCR, the TCRdb table keeps only in-frame clones and is missing some. The sample includes approximately 76,000 clones, over 70% of them seen just once. Specimen: peripheral blood. These receptors all come from a middle-aged man with acute or convalescent COVID-19.

The rearrangement uses TRBV11-3 and TRBJ2-1; D gene uncertain. V was shortened by 2 bases and J by 1 base, with 6 bases between the two germline ends. Germline V lookup: CDR1 SGHNT, CDR2 YENEEA. CDR3 size: 14 residues. CDR3 protein: CASSLYGSYNEQFF. The CDR3 DNA sequence: TGTGCCAGCAGCTTATACGGGTCCTACAATGAGCAGTTCTTC.

The rearrangement links TRBV30 to TRBJ1-2; D unresolved. CDR3 length: 14 amino acids. CDR1 and CDR2 from the germline V gene are GTSNPN and SVGIG (reference sequence). The V end was cut by 0 bases, the J end by 4 bases, with 12 bases between. The CDR3 protein is CAWSVQGRTYGYTF. Here the CDR3 DNA reads TGTGCCTGGAGTGTACAAGGGAGAACCTATGGCTACACCTTC.

This chain uses TRBV11-3 with TRBJ2-1, with TRBD1 matching 10 bases. V lost 5 bases and J lost 5; bases outside the gene matches: 9. The CDR3 extends over 16 amino acids. Germline V CDR1 and CDR2: SGHNT, YENEEA. The CDR3 spells CASSAHGTGEDNEQFF. The CDR3, as DNA: TGTGCCAGCAGCGCACACGGGACAGGGGAGGACAATGAGCAGTTCTTC.

In its sample, this clone was seen a few times. The genes are TRBV4-3 and TRBJ2-2, with 7 bases that match TRBD2. CDR1 LGHNA and CDR2 YSLEER come from the germline V gene. V shed 1 base, J shed 7 bases, and the junction held 6 bases outside the gene matches. The CDR3 is 15 amino acids. CDR3 sequence (DNA): TGCGCCAGCAGCCAAGTCCTAGCGGAACGCGGGGAGCTGTTTTTT. Translated, it gives CASSQVLAERGELFF.

This clone has only a few counts. This chain uses TRBV30 with TRBJ1-1; D ambiguous. The CDR3 length is 14 residues. Germline-derived CDR1 and CDR2 are GTSNPN and SVGIG (reference sequence). V was cut by 0 bases and J by 5 bases, with 13 bases left in between. DNA of the CDR3: TGTGCCTGGAGTGTAGGGCGGGCAGGTACTGAAGCTTTCTTT. Protein: CAWSVGRAGTEAFF.

The chain uses TRBV3-1 (or the pseudogene TRBV3-2) and TRBJ1-5; 10 bases match TRBD1. The CDR3 consists of 16 residues. Germline trimming cut 3 bases from V and 2 bases from J; bases unmatched to any gene: 4. The germline V gene has CDR1 LGHDT and CDR2 YNNKEL (reference sequence). The CDR3: CASSQAGTGGNQPQHF. DNA of the CDR3: TGTGCCAGCAGCCAGGCGGGGACAGGGGGCAATCAGCCCCAGCATTTT.

About this clone itself: One junction end disagrees with the germline gene, perhaps due to a read error. The V call is TRBV30, the J call TRBJ1-1; TRBD1 aligns across 9 bases. CDR1 and CDR2 from the germline V gene are GTSNPN and SVGIG (reference sequence). The CDR3 loop spans 13 amino acids. CDR3 sequence: CAWRGSKGGQGRF. The CDR3 DNA follows: TGTGCCTGGAGAGGATCAAAGGGGGGACAGGGAAGATTT.

This sequence joins TRBV19 and TRBJ1-5, with D possibly TRBD1 on 5 matching bases. Germline V lookup: CDR1 LNHDA, CDR2 SQIVND (reference sequence). V was pared by 7 bases and J by 1 base, with 17 bases between. This CDR3 is 16 amino acids long. The CDR3 loop reads CASTLWGVRSNQPQHF. Here the CDR3 DNA reads TGTGCCAGTACCCTTTGGGGGGTGCGGAGCAATCAGCCCCAGCATTTT.

The V and J genes are TRBV6-2 or TRBV6-3 and TRBJ1-2; possible D gene TRBD1, 5 bases. The CDR3 length is 15 residues. Deletions cut 4 bases from V and 1 base from J, with 13 bases between. Germline V gene data show CDR1 as MNHEY and CDR2 as SVGEGT. The CDR3 DNA reads TGTGCCAGCAGTTCTCCTAGGACAAGTAACTATGGCTACACCTTC. Protein sequence: CASSSPRTSNYGYTF.

This clone was seen more than once but under ten times. The chain combines TRBV4-3 with TRBJ2-3; 10 positions match TRBD2. There are 16 residues in the CDR3. V lost 3 bases, J lost 1 base, and 4 bases stayed unmatched. Germline values: CDR1 LGHNA, CDR2 YSLEER. The CDR3 sequence: CASSQWGTSGTDTQYF. CDR3 sequence (DNA): TGCGCCAGCAGCCAGTGGGGGACTAGCGGCACAGATACGCAGTATTTT.

This rearrangement joins TRBV2 to TRBJ2-1; D gene ambiguous. Germline CDR1 and CDR2: SNHLY and FYNNEI. This CDR3 region has 13 residues. Trimming pared 4 bases from V and 4 bases from J, leaving 8 bases between. CDR3 coding DNA: TGTGCCAGCAGTGGGAGCGCTTACAATGAGCAGTTCTTC. Translated, it gives CASSGSAYNEQFF.

The CDR3 DNA reads TGCGCCAGCAGCCAGTACAAACTAGCGCAAGAGACCCAGTACTTC. The encoded protein is CASSQYKLAQETQYF. This chain joins TRBV4-3 and TRBJ2-5; 7 bases match TRBD2. This CDR3 is built from 15 residues. The trim removed 3 bases at V and 2 bases at J, leaving 6 bases unmatched. CDR1 and CDR2 (germline): LGHNA, YSLEER.

This chain connects TRBV5-1 to TRBJ2-1; 12 bases align to TRBD2. Trimming removed 0 bases from V and 12 bases from J; junction bases left unmatched: 10. This CDR3 has 16 amino acids. The V gene's germline CDR1 is SGHRS and CDR2 YFSETQ. DNA of the CDR3: TGCGCCAGCAGCTTGGAAGGTCTAGCGGGGGGGCTCGTGCAGTTCTTC. Its protein is CASSLEGLAGGLVQFF.

The table lists this clone with a count of one. The CDR3 DNA reads as TGTGCCAGCAGCACTCAGTACAGGGATCCATACAATGAGCAGTTCTTC. Its protein product is CASSTQYRDPYNEQFF. The chain employs TRBV7-6 and TRBJ2-1, with D maybe TRBD1 (6 bases). Per germline, CDR1 SGHVS and CDR2 FNYEAQ. V was clipped by 5 bases and J by 4 bases, with 18 bases between them. This CDR3 contains 16 residues. The full variable domain, in which reference TRBV7-6 and TRBJ2-1 provide the parts outside the CDR3, is GAGVSQSPRYKVTKRGQDVALRCDPISGHVSLYWYRQALGQGPEFLTYFNYEAQQDKSGLPNDRFSAERPEGSISTLTIQRTEQRDSAMYRCASSTQYRDPYNEQFFGPGTRLTVL.

This chain joins TRBV6-5 and TRBJ1-2; weak D call: TRBD1 (6 bases). The CDR3 loop spans 14 amino acids. V shed 8 bases and J shed 2 bases, with 15 bases lying between them. CDR1 is MNHEY, CDR2 SVGAGI, per germline. DNA of the CDR3: TGTGCCAGCTATGGGGGGGACACAAACTATGGCTACACCTTC. Translating gives CASYGGDTNYGYTF.

The chain couples TRBV19 to TRBJ1-2; no firm D call. V lost 5 bases to trimming and J lost 3 bases, with 19 bases between them. Per the germline V gene, CDR1 is LNHDA and CDR2 is SQIVND (reference sequence). The CDR3 length is 16 residues. CDR3 residues: CASSPPGWAQDYGYTF. CDR3 nucleotides: TGTGCCAGTAGTCCACCGGGATGGGCGCAGGACTATGGCTACACCTTC.

This chain connects TRBV10-3 to TRBJ1-6; D is uncertain. Germline V lookup: CDR1 ENHRY, CDR2 SYGVKD. Trimming shortened V by 4 bases and J by 10 bases, and 11 bases separated the two germline ends. The CDR3 sequence is 13 residues long. CDR3 region: CAISGSESSPLHF. The DNA of the CDR3 is TGTGCCATCAGTGGATCCGAGTCGTCACCCCTCCACTTT.

This rearrangement joins TRBV7-9 to TRBJ1-2, with 10 bases identical to TRBD1. There are 15 residues in the CDR3. Germline CDR1 SEHNR, CDR2 FQNEAQ (reference sequence). Trimming at V came to 5 bases and at J to 6 bases, leaving 9 bases not matched to a gene. CDR3 region: CASSAGQGSRDGYTF. In DNA form, the CDR3 reads TGTGCCAGCAGCGCGGGACAGGGGTCCCGCGATGGCTACACCTTC.

The chain has TRBV4-3 and TRBJ1-2, with TRBD1 as a possible D gene (5 bases). This CDR3 region has 16 residues. Trimming removed 4 bases from V and 0 bases from J, with 15 bases in between. Germline values: CDR1 LGHNA, CDR2 YSLEER. In nucleotides, the CDR3 is TGCGCCAGCAGCCCGACTGCTAGGGGTCCTAACTATGGCTACACCTTC. Translated: CASSPTARGPNYGYTF.

The chain carries TRBV4-1 and TRBJ1-2; TRBD1 aligns across 7 bases. V shed 4 bases and J 4 bases; nucleotides not matched to a gene: 9. The length of the CDR3 is 15 residues. Germline lookup yields CDR1 MGHRA and CDR2 YSYEKL. Here the CDR3 DNA reads TGCGCCAGCAGCCCTCTCGACAGGGCGATCTATGGCTACACCTTC. Its protein product is CASSPLDRAIYGYTF.

The chain is built from TRBV5-6 and TRBJ2-4; TRBD1 aligns across 7 bases. Germline trimming cut 3 bases from V and 0 bases from J; bases unmatched to any gene: 6. This CDR3 contains 16 residues. CDR1 is SGHDT and CDR2 is YYEEEE in the germline V gene. CDR3 sequence reads: CASSSGQVAAKNIQYF. The CDR3 coding sequence is TGTGCCAGCAGCTCTGGACAGGTCGCAGCCAAAAACATTCAGTACTTC.

J is TRBJ2-5 and V is TRBV12-3 or TRBV12-4; 7 bases match TRBD1. The CDR3 is made up of 13 amino acids. Trimming at V came to 5 bases and at J to 3 bases, leaving 3 bases not matched to a gene. CDR3 sequence reads: CASSRDREETQYF. In DNA, the CDR3 is TGTGCCAGCAGTAGAGACAGGGAAGAGACCCAGTACTTC.

The chain recombines TRBV2 with TRBJ2-1; the D gene is possibly TRBD1 (5 bases). This CDR3 comprises 14 residues. The germline V and J ends were trimmed by 8 bases and 9 bases, with 20 bases remaining between them. CDR1 SNHLY and CDR2 FYNNEI come from the germline V gene. CDR3 loop: CASLTIMTVGEQFF. CDR3 in DNA: TGTGCCAGCCTTACCATAATGACAGTCGGTGAGCAGTTCTTC.

The gene calls are TRBV6-1 and TRBJ2-5, with D uncertain. V lost 3 bases, J lost 0 bases, and 11 bases lay in between. CDR3 length: 15 amino acids. Germline V gene lookup returns CDR1 MNHNS and CDR2 SASEGT. CDR3 sequence reads: CASSDLADYQETQYF. CDR3 coding DNA: TGTGCCAGCAGTGACCTGGCCGACTACCAAGAGACCCAGTACTTC.

The gene calls are TRBV2 and TRBJ2-3, with 7 bases identical to TRBD2. Germline CDR1 and CDR2: SNHLY and FYNNEI. This CDR3 is 15 amino acids long. V was clipped by 7 bases and J by 6 bases; unmatched bases: 13. CDR3 DNA: TGTGCCAGCACTTACGGGACCAAGGGAGGGGATACGCAGTATTTT. Protein product: CASTYGTKGGDTQYF.

The chain links TRBV27 to TRBJ1-2; 8 bases map to TRBD1. Per the germline V gene, CDR1 is MNHEY and CDR2 is SMNVEV (reference sequence). V trimming: 5 bases; J trimming: 8 bases; junction bases outside the gene matches: 7. CDR3 length: 13 residues. The chain's CDR3 is CASSTGGFGGYTF. As DNA, the CDR3 is TGTGCCAGCAGTACAGGGGGTTTTGGCGGCTACACCTTC.

The chain links TRBV28 to TRBJ2-1; perhaps TRBD2 as D (6 bases). Between the trimmed V and J ends, which lost 8 bases and 9 bases, there was a span of 14 bases. The CDR3 sequence is 12 residues long. Per the germline V gene, CDR1 is MDHEN and CDR2 is SYDVKM. The CDR3 sequence is CASGRQRGEQFF. The CDR3 nucleotides read TGTGCCAGCGGGAGGCAACGAGGTGAGCAGTTCTTC. The entire variable domain, with the rest obtained from reference TRBV28 and TRBJ2-1, is as follows: DVKVTQSSRYLVKRTGEKVFLECVQDMDHENMFWYRQDPGLGLRLIYFSYDVKMKEKGDIPEGYSVSREKKERFSLILESASTNQTSMYLCASGRQRGEQFFGPGTRLTVL.

The J gene is TRBJ1-1, the V gene TRBV6-5, with D uncertain. Germline V gene sequence: CDR1 MNHEY, CDR2 SVGAGI. CDR3 length: 14 residues. Deletions cut 6 bases from V and 3 bases from J, with 14 bases between. CDR3 DNA: TGTGCCAGCAGGAGGGCAGTGGATTACACTGAAGCTTTCTTT. The encoded protein is CASRRAVDYTEAFF.